Below, 4 T cell receptor beta chains from the same sample are listed, as sequenced in a study of lymphopenia after photon versus proton radiotherapy. TCRdb's table, derived via immunoSEQ multiplex PCR, lists solely in-frame clones and lacks some. The sample carries fewer than 35,000 clones, 89% recorded once. The sequencing here drew on peripheral blood, taken from a patient treated with proton-based radiotherapy. The receptors come from a woman in her sixties or seventies with pancreatic cancer. Some clones in this sample may be carry-over from other donors' samples.

The chain employs TRBV19 and TRBJ1-3; 9 bases line up with TRBD1. Germline CDR1 reads LNHDA; CDR2 reads SQIVND (reference sequence). The CDR3 extends over 14 amino acids. The CDR3 reads CASADRGVGNTIYF. The CDR3 bases are TGTGCGTCCGCGGACAGGGGAGTTGGAAACACCATATATTTT.

This chain connects TRBV28 to TRBJ1-1, with 9 bases aligning to TRBD1. The V gene's germline CDR1 is MDHEN and CDR2 SYDVKM. V was pared by 7 bases and J by 0 bases, with 3 bases of the junction left unmatched. The CDR3 runs to 14 residues. CDR3 nucleotide sequence: TGTGCCAGCACCCGGGACAGGGTGAACACTGAAGCTTTCTTT. Protein: CASTRDRVNTEAFF.

This chain uses TRBV4-1 with TRBJ2-7; TRBD2 agrees at 14 bases. CDR3 length: 20 residues. Germline assignment: CDR1 MGHRA and CDR2 YSYEKL. V dropped 3 bases and J dropped 2; count of bases not matched to a gene: 15. This CDR3 reads CASSHTITGTSGSRTYEQYF. The CDR3 DNA sequence: TGCGCCAGCAGCCACACAATCACCGGGACTAGCGGGAGTAGGACCTACGAGCAGTACTTC.

V usage is TRBV7-8 and J usage is TRBJ1-1; 7 positions agree with TRBD1. Per the germline V gene, CDR1 is SGHVS and CDR2 is FQNEAQ. The V gene end was trimmed by 5 bases and the J gene end by 4 bases; junction bases not matched to a gene: 10. There are 15 residues in the CDR3. The CDR3 DNA follows: TGTGCCAGCAGCCCGACCCGGACAGGTCCCACTGAAGCTTTCTTT. This encodes CASSPTRTGPTEAFF.